Listed below are T cell receptor beta chains from one sample, sequenced in a study of cytomegalovirus exposure and HLA in healthy donors. Measured with immunoSEQ multiplex PCR; TCRdb has only the in-frame clones, and not every one. The sample lists approximately 120,000 clones; 69% were seen once. The sequencing input was PBMCs. These receptors came from a woman in her 70s in good health and CMV-seropositive. The CDR3 runs from the conserved cysteine through the conserved F or W. The D gene is left open where the match is weak. Rows give clone size only sometimes, using once, few, many, or a class for an expanded clone.

>TRBD2|TRBV18|TRBJ2-7|.
TGTGCCAGCTCACCCGGACTAGCTCAAGAGCAGTACTTC
CASSPGLAQEQYF
>TRBD2|TRBV6-1|TRBJ2-5|few
TGTGCCAGCAGTGAAGGTGGTGCGGGGGGGCCTGGAGAGACCCAGTACTTC
CASSEGGAGGPGETQYF
>.|TRBV18|TRBJ1-1|.
TGTGCCAGCTCACCGAGCGAGGGAGCTTTCTTT
CASSPSEGAFF
>.|TRBV18|TRBJ2-5|.
TGTGCCAGCTCACCACTACAGCAAGAGACCCAGTACTTC
CASSPLQQETQYF
>TRBD1|TRBV19|TRBJ1-1|.
TGTGCCAGTAGTCCTGGGGGGACAGTTAGTCGCACTGAAGCTTTCTTT
CASSPGGTVSRTEAFF
>TRBD1|TRBV7-2|TRBJ1-1|.
TGTGCCAGCAGCTTAGGACAGGGAAGAATTAACACTGAAGCTTTCTTT
CASSLGQGRINTEAFF
>.|TRBV2|TRBJ1-4|.
TGTGCCAGCAGGGTTAGCTTGGAAAAACTGTTTTTT
CASRVSLEKLFF
>.|TRBV5-1|TRBJ1-2|.
TGCGCCAGCAGCGGTCGGGTCTCGGCCGGCTATGGCTACACCTTC
CASSGRVSAGYGYTF
>.|TRBV19|TRBJ1-4|.
TGTGCCAGCCGGAACCAGGGGCGTGGTGAAAAACTGTTTTTT
CASRNQGRGEKLFF
>TRBD1|TRBV30|TRBJ1-1|.
TGTGCCTGGAGTGTACACAGGGGGCTCGGCACTGAAGCTTTCTTT
CAWSVHRGLGTEAFF
>.|TRBV30|TRBJ2-5|.
TGTGCCTGGAGTCAGGTTCAAGAGACCCAGTACTTC
CAWSQVQETQYF
>TRBD1|TRBV7-3|TRBJ2-7|.
TGTGCCAGCAGCTTAATGCCGGGACAGAAGTACTTC
CASSLMPGQKYF
>.|TRBV7-8|TRBJ2-7|.
TGTGCCAGCAGCCCCACTTGGATTACAGGCCTTGGGGACTACGAGCAGTACTTC
CASSPTWITGLGDYEQYF
>.|TRBV10-3|TRBJ2-5|few
TGTGCCATCAGTGAGTCGGGGGCCAAAGAGACCCAGTACTTC
CAISESGAKETQYF
>.|TRBV15|TRBJ2-2|few
TGTGCCACCTTGGCCGGGTCTGTGAACACCGGGGAGCTGTTTTTT
CATLAGSVNTGELFF
>.|TRBV6-1|TRBJ1-2|.
TGTGCCAGCAGTGAAGCCATACTTATGAACTATGGCTACACCTTC
CASSEAILMNYGYTF
>TRBD1|TRBV5-1|TRBJ2-5|.
TGCGCCAGCAGCGCTACGGACAGGGGGGAGACCCAGTACTTC
CASSATDRGETQYF
>.|TRBV6-6|TRBJ1-5|.
TGTGCCAGCAGTCCACAGGGTGTGAGCAATCAGCCCCAGCATTTT
CASSPQGVSNQPQHF
>.|TRBV29-1|TRBJ1-1|.
TGCAGCGTTGTGGGAACCAGAGGGGGAAGGGTAGCTTTCTTT
CSVVGTRGGRVAFF
>TRBD1|TRBV2|TRBJ2-3|.
TGTGCCAGCAGTGCACAACAGGGGAGCACAGATACGCAGTATTTT
CASSAQQGSTDTQYF
>.|TRBV27|TRBJ1-2|.
TGTGCCAGCAGTACCGGGGGGCGCACCTATGGCTACACCTTC
CASSTGGRTYGYTF
>TRBD2|TRBV11-1|TRBJ2-5|.
TGTGCCAGCAGCTTCTCTAGCGGGGGGGAAGAGACCCAGTACTTC
CASSFSSGGEETQYF
>.|TRBV27|TRBJ2-5|.
TGTGCCAGCAGTTTATGGGCCGCCCAAGAGACCCAGTACTTC
CASSLWAAQETQYF
>.|TRBV6-6|TRBJ1-5|.
TGTGCCAGCAGTTACTCAGCGGGAAGCAATCAGCCCCAGCATTTT
CASSYSAGSNQPQHF
>.|TRBV13|TRBJ2-5|few
TGTGCCAGCAGCCCGCGGGAAGTTGGGGAGACCCAGTACTTC
CASSPREVGETQYF
>.|TRBV7-8|TRBJ1-6|.
TGTGCCAGCAGCCCACTCGAGCGGGGCAATAATTCACCCCTCCACTTT
CASSPLERGNNSPLHF
>.|TRBV6-5|TRBJ1-1|.
TGTGCCAGCAGCCTGGGGGCTCCAAACACTGAAGCTTTCTTT
CASSLGAPNTEAFF
>.|TRBV23-1|TRBJ2-1|.
TGCGCCAGCAGTCAGGAGGACAGACGAGTCTACAATGAGCAGTTCTTC
CASSQEDRRVYNEQFF
>.|TRBV29-1|TRBJ2-5|.
TGCAGCGTTGTAGGGGGAGAGACCCAGTACTTC
CSVVGGETQYF
>TRBD1|TRBV2|TRBJ2-1|few
TGTGCCAGCAGGGAGACAGGGAAGCAGTTCTTC
CASRETGKQFF
>TRBD2|TRBV5-1|TRBJ2-3|few
TGCGCCAGCAGCGGGACTAGCGGGGCGATTAATACGCAGTATTTT
CASSGTSGAINTQYF
>TRBD1|TRBV6-6|TRBJ2-1|.
TGTGCCAGCCGACGGGGACAGGCCGTACTCTACAATGAGCAGTTCTTC
CASRRGQAVLYNEQFF
>.|TRBV6-5|TRBJ1-1|few
TGTGCCAGCAGCTCACCCCGGGAGGGGGGCACTGAAGCTTTCTTT
CASSSPREGGTEAFF
>.|TRBV30|TRBJ1-6|few
TGTGCCTGGACAGAAACGGGGGTGGCTAATTCACCCCTCCACTTT
CAWTETGVANSPLHF
>TRBD1|TRBV30|TRBJ1-1|.
TGTGCCTGGAGTGTGACAGGGCGGAACACTGAAGCTTTCTTT
CAWSVTGRNTEAFF
>.|TRBV6-4|TRBJ2-5|.
TGTGCCAGCAGTGAGGGAACCCGGGACGACTCCTGCGGGGAAGAGACCCAGTACTTC
CASSEGTRDDSCGEETQYF
>TRBD2|TRBV5-1|TRBJ2-5|.
TGCGCCAGCAGTAGCGGGGGGTCCCAAGAGACCCAGTACTTC
CASSSGGSQETQYF
>.|TRBV30|TRBJ1-2|few
TGTGCCTGGAGTGTACGTCAGGGTATGTGGGGCTACACCTTC
CAWSVRQGMWGYTF
>TRBD2|TRBV30|TRBJ2-1|.
TGTGCCTGGAGTGTACAGACTAGCGCTGAGCAGTTCTTC
CAWSVQTSAEQFF
>TRBD2|TRBV9|TRBJ2-1|.
TGTGCCAGCAGCGGTGCGAGGACTAGCGGGGGGACGGGCAATGAGCAGTTCTTC
CASSGARTSGGTGNEQFF
>.|TRBV6-4|TRBJ2-3|few
TGTGCCAGCAGTGACCGTTCTACAGATACGCAGTATTTT
CASSDRSTDTQYF
>.|TRBV5-1|TRBJ1-1|few
TGCGCCAGCAGCTCCCGGGTGGGGCAACTGAACACTGAAGCTTTCTTT
CASSSRVGQLNTEAFF
>.|TRBV19|TRBJ1-6|.
TGTGCCAGTAGCGAGACAGGCGGCAATTCACCCCTCCACTTT
CASSETGGNSPLHF
>.|TRBV5-4|TRBJ2-5|.
TGTGCCAGCAGCTTGTCAGGGGCCCAAGAGACCCAGTACTTC
CASSLSGAQETQYF
>.|TRBV30|TRBJ2-7|.
TGTGCCTGGAGTGTACTTTCCTACGAGCAGTACTTC
CAWSVLSYEQYF
>.|TRBV19|TRBJ1-4|.
TGTGCCACTACGGGGTCAAGGAGGGAAAAACTGTTTTTT
CATTGSRREKLFF
>.|TRBV5-1|TRBJ2-5|.
TGCGCCAGCAGCGGGGACTTTCAAGAGACCCAGTACTTC
CASSGDFQETQYF